This T cell receptor beta chain was profiled in a study of blood T cells in healthy people across ages (dated by TCRdb to 2015 to 2017). For the wider study: In model experiments, roughly one uniquely barcoded TCR beta cDNA molecule per two T cells was captured by template switching. Age-related changes in TCR beta repertoire diversity were measured in the study by deep sequencing normalized with unique cDNA molecular identifiers. The donors were divided into four age groups: young (average roughly 17 years), middle-aged (roughly 42), aged (about 61) and long-lived (approximately 74). Using the same blood draw, the study looked at two additional independent replicas of 1 million unique cDNA reads for two donors, one aged 18 to 29 and the other aged 80 or older.

Donors were 39 systemically healthy Caucasian individuals from Russia aged roughly 6 to 95 years. Roughly 9 milliliters of peripheral blood were drawn from each donor into EDTA-treated Vacutainer tubes. Ficoll-Paque density-gradient centrifugation was used to isolate PBMCs, with at least 6.5 million per sample. Trizol reagent was used to extract total RNA from the PBMCs, yielding at least 5 micrograms per sample. For every donor, an aliquot of PBMCs went through flow cytometry to measure the percentages of naive CD45RAhigh/CD27high T cells. On the study overall, not on this receptor specifically: Observed TCR beta diversity correlated strongly with the percentage of naive T cells measured by flow cytometry. Estimates of total diversity based on one million sequenced T cells were regarded as lower bounds and as underestimates. Bulk unsorted PBMC profiling prevented conclusive comparison of naive and antigen-experienced compartments. Because donor CMV infection status was unknown, age-related changes in expanded clonotypes were potentially confounded. Compared with the aged group, the long-lived group had more naive CD4+ T cells, fewer expanded clones and increased TCR diversity, suggesting age selection. As age increased, observed TCR beta diversity per million T cells dropped in a roughly linear way, and a significant reduction was already evident by age 40.

The sample holds a few counts of this clonotype. This receptor's antigen is unknown. Base qualities are missing; no much larger clone stands one base away. The germline ends are 14 bases apart after V is trimmed by 1 base and J by 8 bases. CDR1 and CDR2 are read off the germline V gene (reference sequence) as LGHDT and YNNKEL. Inclusive of the bounding cysteine and phenylalanine, the CDR3 is 14 residues long. CDR3 DNA is the only sequence kept; it has 42 bases, read in frame from the first base. Receptor libraries were prepared by 5' RACE. The sequencing machine was an Illumina HiSeq 2500. A second PCR of roughly 7 to 11 cycles was performed with a sample-barcoded 5' primer and a J-beta primer mix. A template-switch 5' adaptor carrying 12 random nucleotides introduced a unique molecular identifier onto each TCR beta cDNA molecule. At least 2.5 million CDR3-containing paired-end reads were obtained from each sample. The Mint cDNA synthesis kit, primed by a TRBC-specific oligonucleotide, was used to synthesize first-strand cDNA from all RNA. Following uracil-DNA glycosylase treatment, all cDNA underwent a first 18-cycle PCR with the universal primers M1SS and BC2_uni_R. Per the original workflow: Each sample was normalized by randomly selecting 1 million high-quality reads, each carrying a distinct molecular identifier. Instead of being binned into consensus sequences, reads that shared molecular identifiers were thrown out. MiTCR, run with a Q25 quality threshold and the strictest error-elimination algorithm, handled CDR3 identification, clonotype clustering and error correction. A nonparametric unseen species model using Euler transformation provided a lower-bound estimate of total TCR beta diversity. The public reads were reprocessed in TCRdb via fastp at Q25 and MiXCR, keeping in-frame beta chains. Under each unique CDR3 protein, matching rows form one entry showing the most common genes and DNA. The V and J calls shown here were made by TCRdb, not taken from the authors' results. A total of a few hundred thousand distinct CDR3 sequences appear in this sample, over 25% of them only once. In total, the top ten clones hold approximately 3.3% of the sample.

These sequences were also reported in another study, on T cells of mothers and their children. The second investigation adds: Donors were nine systemically healthy Caucasian individuals: three mothers and their six children. cDNA synthesis consumed the entire amount of extracted RNA, loaded at about 1.5 ug RNA in each 15 ul reaction. In the second PCR, sample barcodes and 2-4 random nucleotides were introduced via the M1S primer. More than 8.5 million TCR beta CDR3 reads were obtained from each mother, and roughly 3 million reads were obtained from each child. In both related and unrelated pairs, thymic selection shapes the output of TCR recombination in a similar way, with inherited differences having only a minor effect. Normalized repertoire overlap in related mother-child pairs was always slightly higher than in unrelated mother-child pairs, but the difference was never significant. With a sensitivity of approximately 96 clones per million clonotypes, no persistent microchimeric T cell clones were detected. The study used deep NGS to compare TCR beta repertoires of mothers and children, seeking features distinguishing related mother-child pairs from unrelated individuals. The mean age was about 37 +/- 4 years for the mothers and approximately 11 +/- 4 years for the children. After adapters were ligated using NEBNext reagents, the libraries underwent 100+100 nt paired-end sequencing on an Illumina HiSeq 2000. To prevent cross-contamination, the mother and child libraries were prepared a month apart and were sequenced in separate runs. Each donor had between about 500,000 and 2,300,000 distinct TCR beta clonotypes identified. Naive TCR beta clonotypes were estimated from low-frequency clonotypes matched to each donor's FACS-determined naive share, without sorting.

Sequenced input: blood. The sequence was collected from a boy younger than 10 in good health. This receptor chain uses TRBV3-1 and TRBJ1-2, and the D gene may be TRBD1, 6 bases matching. The CDR3 corresponds to CASSQGQAHGGYTF. The sequenced DNA is TGTGCCAGCAGCCAAGGACAGGCCCACGGGGGCTACACCTTC.